The 30 T cell receptor beta chains in this list originate from one sample, sequenced in a study of blood T cell repertoires in COVID-19. Data came from immunoSEQ multiplex PCR; TCRdb stores just in-frame clones and leaves some out. The sample includes 250,000 or so clones, 88% of them seen just once. Sequenced input: peripheral blood. These receptors were taken from a man at least 80 years old with acute or convalescent COVID-19.

J is TRBJ1-6 and V is TRBV7-9; D gene uncertain. Trimming took off 5 bases at V and 4 bases at J, with 12 bases between the two ends. This CDR3 contains 15 residues. Germline lookup yields CDR1 SEHNR and CDR2 FQNEAQ (reference sequence). The CDR3, as DNA: TGTGCCAGCAGCCCCCCCCGGGATTATAATTCACCCCTCCACTTT. Protein: CASSPPRDYNSPLHF.

This chain connects TRBV19 to TRBJ2-3, with D perhaps matching TRBD1 (5 bases). This CDR3 is built from 18 residues. V lost 7 bases and J lost 2, with 25 bases in between. Germline CDR1 and CDR2: LNHDA and SQIVND (reference sequence). CDR3 DNA: TGTGCCAGTACCCCGACCTCGGGCAGGGCACGCTTCACAGATACGCAGTATTTT. Translating it yields CASTPTSGRARFTDTQYF.

The rearrangement joins TRBV7-9 to TRBJ1-1; D gene ambiguous. CDR1 SEHNR and CDR2 FQNEAQ come from the germline V gene (reference sequence). There are 14 residues in the CDR3. Trimming cost V 5 bases and J 5 bases, with 15 bases left between them. The DNA of the CDR3 is TGTGCCAGCAGCCAATCAGCGGTCGGGACTGAAGCTTTCTTT. It specifies CASSQSAVGTEAFF.

The chain has TRBV11-2 and TRBJ1-5; D is possibly TRBD1 (6 bases). Germline CDR1 and CDR2: SGHAT and FQNNGV. CDR3 size: 13 residues. With 4 bases removed from V and 5 bases from J, the gap between germline ends came to 9 bases. The DNA of the CDR3 is TGTGCCAGCAGCTACAGGGTTCATCAGCCCCAGCATTTT. This encodes CASSYRVHQPQHF.

V and J are TRBV15 and TRBJ2-3, with 12 positions matching TRBD2. J gave up 1 base and V 8 bases, and 1 base lay outside the gene matches. The V gene's germline CDR1 is LNHNV and CDR2 YYDKDF (reference sequence). This CDR3 spans 14 amino acids. CDR3 residues: CATGLAGRTDTQYF. In DNA form, the CDR3 reads TGTGCCACCGGACTAGCGGGACGCACAGATACGCAGTATTTT.

The chain combines TRBV6-6 with TRBJ1-2; 8 nucleotides line up with TRBD1. Germline lookup yields CDR1 MNHNY and CDR2 SVGAGI (reference sequence). The J segment lost 5 bases and the V segment lost 4 bases, leaving 3 bases of the junction unmatched. The CDR3 length is 13 residues. In DNA form, the CDR3 reads TGTGCCAGCAGTTCCGGACAGGGATATGGCTACACCTTC. It translates to CASSSGQGYGYTF.

Here the CDR3 DNA reads TGTGCCAGCAGTAAGGGAGTTCCCGGGGAGCTGTTTTTT. Encoded protein: CASSKGVPGELFF. The V gene is TRBV6-1, the J gene TRBJ2-2; D perhaps matches TRBD2 (5 bases). The CDR3 has 13 residues. Germline V gene lookup returns CDR1 MNHNS and CDR2 SASEGT. Trimming removed 5 bases at V and 6 bases at J, with 10 bases between.

The CDR3 spells CASSLMGAANEKLFF. The CDR3 nucleotides are TGTGCCAGCAGCTTGATGGGGGCTGCTAATGAAAAACTGTTTTTT. The chain recombines TRBV5-6 with TRBJ1-4; a possible D gene is TRBD1 (6 bases). The V gene's germline CDR1 is SGHDT and CDR2 YYEEEE. The V gene lost 1 base and the J gene lost 3 bases, with 10 bases spanning the gap. There are 15 residues in the CDR3.

The genes are TRBV7-2 and TRBJ2-7; the D is unclear. CDR1 SGHTA and CDR2 FQGNSA come from the germline V gene. The CDR3 has 12 residues. Trimming stripped 0 bases from V and 6 bases from J, with 6 bases between. CDR3 loop: CASSLARSEQYF. The CDR3 nucleotides read TGTGCCAGCAGCTTAGCGCGAAGCGAGCAGTACTTC.

This clone was counted at least ten times. The chain combines TRBV10-3 with TRBJ2-1, with a possible D match to TRBD2 (7 bases). V lost 7 bases, J lost 4 bases, and 20 bases lay in between. Looked up from germline, CDR1 is ENHRY and CDR2 is SYGVKD. CDR3 length: 16 amino acids. The CDR3 sequence: CAITPGASGGYNEQFF. CDR3 nucleotides: TGTGCCATCACCCCAGGGGCTAGCGGAGGGTACAATGAGCAGTTCTTC.

The chain couples TRBV12-3 or TRBV12-4 to TRBJ2-3; possible D gene TRBD1, 5 bases. Deletions cut 4 bases from V and 8 bases from J, with 10 bases between. This CDR3 contains 12 residues. CDR3 DNA sequence: TGTGCCAGCAGTTCCCCAAGGGGTACGCAGTATTTT. This gives the protein CASSSPRGTQYF.

V is TRBV28 and J is TRBJ1-3, with 9 bases lining up with TRBD1. Germline V gene sequence: CDR1 MDHEN, CDR2 SYDVKM. V was pared by 5 bases and J by 4 bases, with 12 bases of the junction left unmatched. CDR3 size: 17 residues. The CDR3 sequence: CASSTTIQGASGNTIYF. The CDR3 DNA is TGTGCCAGCAGTACTACGATACAGGGGGCGTCGGGAAACACCATATATTTT.

The rearrangement joins TRBV7-2 to TRBJ2-5, with TRBD2 matching 7 bases. This CDR3 has 19 amino acids. Germline V gene sequence: CDR1 SGHTA, CDR2 FQGNSA. With V trimmed by 5 bases and J by 3 bases, 21 bases remained unmatched. DNA of the CDR3: TGTGCCAGCAGCCTTCTACGCCCTCGGACTAGATACATAAAAGAGACCCAGTACTTC. Protein sequence: CASSLLRPRTRYIKETQYF.

This chain uses TRBV5-4 with TRBJ1-2; unclear D gene. V was shortened by 2 bases and J by 8 bases, with 13 bases between the two germline ends. Germline V CDR1 and CDR2: SGHNT, YYREEE (reference sequence). The CDR3 contains 13 residues. The CDR3 loop reads CASSFPGERGYTF. As DNA, the CDR3 is TGTGCCAGCAGCTTTCCCGGAGAGCGCGGCTACACCTTC. The complete variable domain, with remaining parts taken from reference TRBV5-4 and TRBJ1-2, reads ETGVTQSPTHLIKTRGQQVTLRCSSQSGHNTVSWYQQALGQGPQFIFQYYREEENGRGNFPPRFSGLQFPNYSSELNVNALELDDSALYLCASSFPGERGYTFGSGTRLTVV.

The rearrangement links TRBV6-5 to TRBJ1-6, with D unresolved. This CDR3 is built from 14 residues. Per germline, CDR1 MNHEY and CDR2 SVGAGI. Trimming pared 2 bases from V and 10 bases from J, leaving 12 bases between. The CDR3 region has the DNA TGTGCCAGCAGTTACGACGGGAGTCGGTCACCCCTCCACTTT. Residues: CASSYDGSRSPLHF.

The chain joins TRBV7-2 to TRBJ2-7; the match to TRBD2 covers 9 bases. CDR1 and CDR2 (germline): SGHTA, FQGNSA. The CDR3 has 14 residues. V gave up 4 bases and J gave up 5 bases; unmatched junction bases: 6. DNA for the CDR3: TGTGCCAGCAGCTACCGACTAGCGGTGGACGAGCAGTACTTC. Its translation is CASSYRLAVDEQYF.

The chain combines TRBV4-1 with TRBJ1-5, with 10 bases identical to TRBD1. Germline loops: CDR1 MGHRA, CDR2 YSYEKL. This CDR3 contains 20 residues. The junction had 19 bases not matched to a gene; V was cut back by 2 bases and J by 6 bases. The CDR3 DNA reads TGCGCCAGCAGCCAACCTAGTTGGGACAGGGGCCGCTCGGCGAGTCAGCCCCAGCATTTT. Translation: CASSQPSWDRGRSASQPQHF.

The chain joins TRBV7-2 to TRBJ1-1; D might be TRBD1 (5 bases). This CDR3 has 14 residues. V was shortened by 4 bases and J by 4 bases, with 13 bases between the two germline ends. The V gene's germline CDR1 is SGHTA and CDR2 FQGNSA. The CDR3 DNA reads TGTGCCAGCAGCTCAGGGCACCAGGGCACTGAAGCTTTCTTT. This sequence encodes CASSSGHQGTEAFF.

Here the CDR3 reads CASRETVNTEAFF. The CDR3 DNA sequence: TGTGCCAGCAGAGAGACAGTCAACACTGAAGCTTTCTTT. The V and J genes are TRBV6-4 and TRBJ1-1, with a weak D call TRBD1 (5 bases). Trimming left V 6 bases short and J 2 bases short, with 10 bases between. Germline CDR1 and CDR2: MRHNA and SNTAGT. There are 13 residues in the CDR3.

V usage is TRBV7-8 and J usage is TRBJ2-3; 7 bases are shared with TRBD2. The CDR3 runs to 13 residues. V lost 3 bases to trimming and J lost 11 bases; unmatched junction nucleotides: 8. The V gene's germline CDR1 is SGHVS and CDR2 FQNEAQ. CDR3 in amino acids: CASSFSTSGGQYF. The CDR3 DNA reads TGTGCCAGCAGCTTCTCCACCTCGGGGGGGCAGTATTTT.

This clone showed up just once. The V gene is TRBV4-1, the J gene TRBJ2-2; 8 bases map to TRBD2. Germline trimming cut 0 bases from V and 2 bases from J; bases unmatched to any gene: 2. The germline V gene encodes CDR1 MGHRA and CDR2 YSYEKL. The CDR3 runs 16 residues. The CDR3 nucleotides are TGCGCCAGCAGCCAAGAACTAGCGGCCAACACCGGGGAGCTGTTTTTT. Amino acids: CASSQELAANTGELFF.

The chain employs TRBV7-2 and TRBJ2-1, with a possible D match to TRBD1 (6 bases). V shed 4 bases and J shed 0 bases, with 16 bases lying between them. The CDR3 has 17 amino acids. CDR1 and CDR2 (germline): SGHTA, FQGNSA. The chain's CDR3 is CASSWGRWRSSYNEQFF. CDR3 nucleotide sequence: TGTGCCAGCAGCTGGGGGCGGTGGCGGAGCTCCTACAATGAGCAGTTCTTC. Drawing the rest from reference TRBV7-2 and TRBJ2-1, the complete variable domain is GAGVSQSPSNKVTEKGKDVELRCDPISGHTALYWYRQSLGQGLEFLIYFQGNSAPDKSGLPSDRFSAERTGGSVSTLTIQRTQQEDSAVYLCASSWGRWRSSYNEQFFGPGTRLTVL.

The CDR3 coding sequence is TGTGCCAGCAGTTACCGGGACAGGAGACCCGGCGAGCAGTACTTC. This encodes CASSYRDRRPGEQYF. The chain recombines TRBV6-5 with TRBJ2-7; 8 bases agree with TRBD1. The CDR3 sequence is 15 residues long. The V segment lost 2 bases and the J segment 6 bases; nucleotides outside the gene matches: 9. The germline CDR1 and CDR2 sequences are MNHEY and SVGAGI.

The V and J genes are TRBV3-1 (or the pseudogene TRBV3-2) and TRBJ2-4, with 8 positions matching TRBD1. The CDR3 contains 14 residues. The ends lost 4 bases at V and 7 bases at J; junction bases unmatched: 6. Germline CDR1 is LGHDT and CDR2 is YNNKEL (reference sequence). The CDR3 bases are TGTGCCAGCAGCCCAACGACAGGGGAGAACATTCAGTACTTC. Its translation is CASSPTTGENIQYF.

The rearrangement uses TRBV5-1 and TRBJ2-7, with a weak D call TRBD1 (5 bases). The germline V and J ends were trimmed by 0 bases and 6 bases, with 16 bases remaining between them. This CDR3 comprises 15 residues. Germline V gene sequence: CDR1 SGHRS, CDR2 YFSETQ. This CDR3 is CASSLESAGRSEQYF. CDR3 DNA sequence: TGCGCCAGCAGCTTGGAGTCGGCAGGGCGAAGCGAGCAGTACTTC.

This clone has a handful of counts. V gene TRBV19 combines with J gene TRBJ1-4; D uncertain. Deletions cut 6 bases from V and 2 bases from J, with 13 bases between. The germline V gene has CDR1 LNHDA and CDR2 SQIVND (reference sequence). The CDR3 runs 15 residues. The CDR3 reads CASSRPGSTNEKLFF. The CDR3 coding sequence is TGTGCCAGTAGCCGGCCAGGCTCCACTAATGAAAAACTGTTTTTT.

This chain connects TRBV19 to TRBJ2-7; TRBD2 aligns across 9 bases. The CDR3 covers 15 residues. J lost 5 bases, V lost 4 bases, and 9 bases had no gene match. CDR1 is LNHDA, CDR2 SQIVND, per germline (reference sequence). The CDR3 coding sequence is TGTGCCAGTAGTAGACAGGCGGGAGGGAGACACGAGCAGTACTTC. Translating gives CASSRQAGGRHEQYF.

The chain employs TRBV2 and TRBJ2-7, with a possible D match to TRBD2 (5 bases). In germline, CDR1 is SNHLY, CDR2 FYNNEI. Trimming pared 7 bases from V and 1 base from J, leaving 8 bases between. CDR3 length equals 12 residues. CDR3 sequence (DNA): TGTGCCAGCACCGAGGGTTCCTACGAGCAGTACTTC. This translates into CASTEGSYEQYF.

The chain recombines TRBV29-1 with TRBJ2-1, with a possible D match to TRBD1 (6 bases). Germline CDR1 and CDR2: SQVTM and ANQGSEA. The ends were cut back, 5 bases at V and 9 bases at J, with 11 bases in the middle. The length of the CDR3 is 11 residues. The CDR3 reads CSVYLGGEQFF. As DNA, the CDR3 is TGCAGCGTTTACCTAGGGGGTGAGCAGTTCTTC.

The chain is built from TRBV6-5 and TRBJ1-6; D perhaps matches TRBD1 (5 bases). The V end lost 7 bases, the J end lost 10 bases, and 14 bases lay between the germline ends. The CDR3 length is 13 residues. CDR1 and CDR2 from the germline V gene are MNHEY and SVGAGI. CDR3 sequence (DNA): TGTGCCAGCACCTCAGGGACTTACTCACCCCTCCACTTT. It is translated as CASTSGTYSPLHF.